This T cell receptor beta chain stems from a study of blood T cell repertoires in COVID-19. Using immunoSEQ multiplex PCR, the repertoire was profiled, and TCRdb retains in-frame clones only, with some absent. The sample comprises approximately 290,000 clones, 89% of which are singletons, and approximately 12% rests with the top ten. CDR3 length equals 20 residues. After removal of 5 bases from V and 1 base from J, the junction contained 16 bases not matched to a gene. Germline CDR1 SGHTA, CDR2 FQGTGA. Sequencing used peripheral blood. J is TRBJ2-2 and V is TRBV7-3, with 10 bases fitting TRBD2. The source of this sequence is a woman aged 60-75 years with acute or convalescent COVID-19. The CDR3 region is CASSPLPSGGLLQNTGELFF. Here the CDR3 DNA reads TGTGCCAGCAGCCCGCTCCCTAGCGGGGGACTTCTCCAGAACACCGGGGAGCTGTTTTTT.